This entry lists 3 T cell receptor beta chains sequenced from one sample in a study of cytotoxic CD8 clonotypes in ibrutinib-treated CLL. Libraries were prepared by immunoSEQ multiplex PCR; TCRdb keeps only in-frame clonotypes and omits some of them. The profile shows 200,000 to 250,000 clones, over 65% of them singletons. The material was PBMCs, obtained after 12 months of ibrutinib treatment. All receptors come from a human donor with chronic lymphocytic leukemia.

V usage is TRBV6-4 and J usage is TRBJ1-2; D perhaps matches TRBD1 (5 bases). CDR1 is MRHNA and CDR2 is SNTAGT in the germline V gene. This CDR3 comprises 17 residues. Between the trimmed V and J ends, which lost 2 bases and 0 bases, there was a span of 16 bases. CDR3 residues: CASSDLLPGAPNYGYTF. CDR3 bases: TGTGCCAGCAGTGACCTGCTTCCCGGGGCCCCTAACTATGGCTACACCTTC.

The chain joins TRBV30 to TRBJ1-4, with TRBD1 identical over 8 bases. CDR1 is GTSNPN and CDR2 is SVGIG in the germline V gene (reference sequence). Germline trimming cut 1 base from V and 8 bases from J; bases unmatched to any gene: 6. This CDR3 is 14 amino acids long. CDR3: CAWSADRGTEKLFF. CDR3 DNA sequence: TGTGCCTGGAGTGCCGACAGGGGTACCGAAAAACTGTTTTTT.

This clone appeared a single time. In DNA, the CDR3 is TGCGCCAGCAGCTTATCCGGCGGGAGTGTATCCTACGAGCAGTACTTC. Protein product: CASSLSGGSVSYEQYF. The chain recombines TRBV5-1 with TRBJ2-7, with 7 bases aligning to TRBD2. The CDR3 extends over 16 amino acids. The germline V gene has CDR1 SGHRS and CDR2 YFSETQ. The V and J ends lost 2 bases and 1 base, in that order; junction bases with no gene match: 9.